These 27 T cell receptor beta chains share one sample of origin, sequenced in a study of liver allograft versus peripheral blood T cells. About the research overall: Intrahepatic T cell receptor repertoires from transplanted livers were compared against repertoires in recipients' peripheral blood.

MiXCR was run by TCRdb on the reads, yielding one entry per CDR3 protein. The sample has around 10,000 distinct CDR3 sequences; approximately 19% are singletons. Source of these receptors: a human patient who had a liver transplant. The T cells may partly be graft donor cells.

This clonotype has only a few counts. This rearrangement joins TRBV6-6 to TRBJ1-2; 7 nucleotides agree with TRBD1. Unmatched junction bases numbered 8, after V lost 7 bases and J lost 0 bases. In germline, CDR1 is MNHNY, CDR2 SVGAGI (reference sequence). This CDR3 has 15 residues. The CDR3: CASITPGGSNYGYTF. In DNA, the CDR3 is TGTGCCAGCATTACCCCAGGGGGATCTAACTATGGCTACACCTTC.

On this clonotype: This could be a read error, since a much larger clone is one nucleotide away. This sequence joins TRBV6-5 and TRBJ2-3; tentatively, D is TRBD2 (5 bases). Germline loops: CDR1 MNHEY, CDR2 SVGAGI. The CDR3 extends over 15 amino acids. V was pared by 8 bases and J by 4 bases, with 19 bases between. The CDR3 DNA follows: TGTGCCAGCCGTCGGAGACAACCCGGGGCAGATACGCAGTATTTT. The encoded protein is CASRRRQPGADTQYF.

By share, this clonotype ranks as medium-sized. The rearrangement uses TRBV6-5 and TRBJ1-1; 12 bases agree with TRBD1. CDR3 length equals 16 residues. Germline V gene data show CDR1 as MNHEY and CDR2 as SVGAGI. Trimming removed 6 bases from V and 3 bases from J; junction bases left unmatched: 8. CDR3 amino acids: CASRTGTGGRYTEAFF. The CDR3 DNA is TGTGCCAGCAGGACCGGGACAGGGGGCCGGTACACTGAAGCTTTCTTT.

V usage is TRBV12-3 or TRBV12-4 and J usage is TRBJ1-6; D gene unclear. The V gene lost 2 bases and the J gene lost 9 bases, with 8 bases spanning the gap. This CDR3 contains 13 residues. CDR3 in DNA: TGTGCCAGCAGTTTAAAGGGCGGTTCACCCCTCCACTTT. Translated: CASSLKGGSPLHF.

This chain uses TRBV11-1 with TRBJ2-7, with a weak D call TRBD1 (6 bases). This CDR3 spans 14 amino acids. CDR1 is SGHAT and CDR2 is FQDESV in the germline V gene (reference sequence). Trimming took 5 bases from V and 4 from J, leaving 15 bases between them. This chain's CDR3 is CASSLRDTLYEQYF. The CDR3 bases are TGTGCCAGCAGCCTCCGGGACACCCTTTACGAGCAGTACTTC.

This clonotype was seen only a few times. The CDR3 DNA sequence: TGTGCCAGCAGCCCGGGGACTAGCGGGAGTTACGAGCAGTACTTC. It encodes CASSPGTSGSYEQYF. The chain carries TRBV28 and TRBJ2-7, with 14 positions matching TRBD2. There are 15 residues in the CDR3. Trimming removed 6 bases from V and 4 bases from J; junction bases left unmatched: 5. Germline assignment: CDR1 MDHEN and CDR2 SYDVKM.

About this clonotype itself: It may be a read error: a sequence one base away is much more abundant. The CDR3, as DNA: TGTGCCAGCAGCGTCGACAGGGGTCATGGCTACATCTTC. Translating it yields CASSVDRGHGYIF. V is TRBV6-5 and J is TRBJ1-2, with 8 bases identical to TRBD1. The CDR3 extends over 13 amino acids. Per the germline V gene, CDR1 is MNHEY and CDR2 is SVGAGI.

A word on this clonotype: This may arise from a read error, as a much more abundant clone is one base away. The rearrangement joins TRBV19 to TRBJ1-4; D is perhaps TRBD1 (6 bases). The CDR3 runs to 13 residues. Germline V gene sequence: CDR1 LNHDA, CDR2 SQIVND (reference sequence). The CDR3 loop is CASSGQRGEKLYF. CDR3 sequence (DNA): TGTGCCAGTAGTGGACAGCGAGGGGAAAAACTGTATTTT.

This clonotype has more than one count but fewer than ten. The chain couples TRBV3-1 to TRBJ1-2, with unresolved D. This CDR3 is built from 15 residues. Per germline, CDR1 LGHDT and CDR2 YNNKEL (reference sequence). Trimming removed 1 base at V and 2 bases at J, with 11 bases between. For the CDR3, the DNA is TGTGCCAGCAGCCAAGTCAGCAGGAGAAACTATGGCTACACCTTC. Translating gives CASSQVSRRNYGYTF.

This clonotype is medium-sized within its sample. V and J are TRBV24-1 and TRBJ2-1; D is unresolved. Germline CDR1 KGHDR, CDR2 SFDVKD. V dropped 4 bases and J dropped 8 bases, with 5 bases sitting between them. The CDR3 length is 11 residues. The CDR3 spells CATSEVDEQFF. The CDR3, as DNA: TGTGCCACCAGTGAGGTCGATGAGCAGTTCTTC.

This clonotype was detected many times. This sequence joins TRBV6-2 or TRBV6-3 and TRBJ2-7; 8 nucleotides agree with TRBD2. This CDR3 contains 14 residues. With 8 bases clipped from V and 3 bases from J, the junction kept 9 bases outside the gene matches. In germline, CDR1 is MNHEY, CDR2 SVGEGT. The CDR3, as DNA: TGTGCCAGCGGTCAATCGGGAGGGAACTACGAGCAGTACTTC. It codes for CASGQSGGNYEQYF.

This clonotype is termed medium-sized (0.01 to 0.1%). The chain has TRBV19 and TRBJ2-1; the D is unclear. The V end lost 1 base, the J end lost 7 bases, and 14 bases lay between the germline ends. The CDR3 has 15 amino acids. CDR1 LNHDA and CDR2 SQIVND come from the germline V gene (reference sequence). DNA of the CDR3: TGTGCCAGTAGTATAGGGGGTGGTCACTGGAATGAGCAGTTCTTC. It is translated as CASSIGGGHWNEQFF.

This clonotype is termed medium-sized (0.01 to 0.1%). CDR3 loop: CASIKKGLAGVTDTQYF. The CDR3, as DNA: TGTGCCAGCATCAAGAAGGGGCTAGCGGGGGTCACAGATACGCAGTATTTT. The chain employs TRBV6-8 and TRBJ2-3; 10 bases align to TRBD2. Germline V lookup: CDR1 MNHGY, CDR2 SAAAGT. V gave up 7 bases and J gave up 2 bases; unmatched junction bases: 12. The CDR3 length is 17 residues.

CDR3 in amino acids: CASSLEGGGYEQYF. DNA for the CDR3: TGTGCCAGCAGCTTAGAAGGGGGAGGCTACGAGCAGTACTTC. The gene calls are TRBV7-9 and TRBJ2-7; either TRBD1 or TRBD2 may supply D (6 bases each). The V end was cut by 1 base, the J end by 3 bases, with 10 bases between. The germline V gene encodes CDR1 SEHNR and CDR2 FQNEAQ (reference sequence). The CDR3 is 14 residues long.

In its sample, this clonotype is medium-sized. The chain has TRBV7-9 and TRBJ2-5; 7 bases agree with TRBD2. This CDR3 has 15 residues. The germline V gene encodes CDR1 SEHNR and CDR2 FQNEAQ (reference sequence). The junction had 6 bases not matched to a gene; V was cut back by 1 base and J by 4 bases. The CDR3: CASSLGLAAGETQYF. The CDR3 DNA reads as TGTGCCAGCAGCTTAGGGCTAGCGGCCGGAGAGACCCAGTACTTC.

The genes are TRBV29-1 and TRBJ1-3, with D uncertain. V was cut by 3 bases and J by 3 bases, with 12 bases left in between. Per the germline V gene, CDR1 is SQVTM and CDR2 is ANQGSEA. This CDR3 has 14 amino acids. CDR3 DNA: TGCAGCGTTGAGGCGCAACTGGATGGAAACACCATATATTTT. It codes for CSVEAQLDGNTIYF.

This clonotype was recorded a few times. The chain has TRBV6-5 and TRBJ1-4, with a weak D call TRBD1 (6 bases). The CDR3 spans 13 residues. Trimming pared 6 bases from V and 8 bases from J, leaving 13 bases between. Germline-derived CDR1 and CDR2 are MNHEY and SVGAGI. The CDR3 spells CASSRLGTEKLFF. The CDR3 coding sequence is TGTGCCAGCAGCCGGCTGGGGACAGAAAAACTGTTTTTT.

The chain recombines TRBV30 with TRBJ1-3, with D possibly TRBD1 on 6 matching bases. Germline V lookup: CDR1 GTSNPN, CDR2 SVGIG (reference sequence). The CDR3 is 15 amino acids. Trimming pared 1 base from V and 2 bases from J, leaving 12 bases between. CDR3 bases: TGTGCCTGGAGTGATGGACAGTACCCTGGAAACACCATATATTTT. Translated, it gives CAWSDGQYPGNTIYF.

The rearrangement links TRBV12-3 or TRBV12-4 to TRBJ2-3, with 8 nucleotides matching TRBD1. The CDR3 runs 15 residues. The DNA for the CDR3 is TGTGCTAGTGGTACCGGACAGGGTCGGGCAGATACGCAGTATTTT. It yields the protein CASGTGQGRADTQYF.

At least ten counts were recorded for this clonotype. As DNA, the CDR3 is TGTGCCAGCAGGGGCAGGAGGGCGAACACTGAAGCTTTCTTT. It is translated as CASRGRRANTEAFF. The chain joins TRBV6-1 to TRBJ1-1, with D uncertain. V lost 6 bases and J 1 base, leaving 12 bases between the germline ends. The CDR3 length is 14 residues. Germline V gene data show CDR1 as MNHNS and CDR2 as SASEGT.

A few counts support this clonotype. CDR3 in amino acids: CASSSGQAGDTEAFF. The CDR3 coding sequence is TGTGCCAGCAGCTCCGGACAGGCCGGAGATACTGAAGCTTTCTTT. This sequence joins TRBV7-9 and TRBJ1-1; 7 bases line up with TRBD1. Germline V lookup: CDR1 SEHNR, CDR2 FQNEAQ (reference sequence). This CDR3 is 15 amino acids long. Unmatched junction bases numbered 10, after V lost 4 bases and J lost 5 bases.

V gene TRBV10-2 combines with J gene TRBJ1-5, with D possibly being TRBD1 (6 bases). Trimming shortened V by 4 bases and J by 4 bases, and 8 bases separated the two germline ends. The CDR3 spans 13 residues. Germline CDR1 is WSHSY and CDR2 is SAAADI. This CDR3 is CASSGGQNQPQHF. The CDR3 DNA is TGCGCCAGCAGTGGGGGGCAAAATCAGCCCCAGCATTTT.

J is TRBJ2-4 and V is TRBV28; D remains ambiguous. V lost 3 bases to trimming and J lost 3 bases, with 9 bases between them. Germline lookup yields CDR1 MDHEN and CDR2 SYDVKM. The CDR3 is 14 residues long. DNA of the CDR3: TGTGCCAGCAGTTTCCGGAGTGGCAAAAACATTCAGTACTTC. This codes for CASSFRSGKNIQYF.

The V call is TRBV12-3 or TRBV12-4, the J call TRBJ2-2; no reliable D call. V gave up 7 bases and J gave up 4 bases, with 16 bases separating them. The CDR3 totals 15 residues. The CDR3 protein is CASTRLAGATGELFF. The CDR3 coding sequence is TGTGCCAGCACCCGTTTGGCAGGCGCCACCGGGGAGCTGTTTTTT.

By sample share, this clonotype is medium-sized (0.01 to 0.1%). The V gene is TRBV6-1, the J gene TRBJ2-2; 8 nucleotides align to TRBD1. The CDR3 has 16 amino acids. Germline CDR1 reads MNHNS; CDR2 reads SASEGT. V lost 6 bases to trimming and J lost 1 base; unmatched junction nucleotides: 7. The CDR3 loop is CASSARGTGNTGELFF. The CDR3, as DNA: TGTGCCAGCAGCGCAAGGGGGACAGGGAACACCGGGGAGCTGTTTTTT.

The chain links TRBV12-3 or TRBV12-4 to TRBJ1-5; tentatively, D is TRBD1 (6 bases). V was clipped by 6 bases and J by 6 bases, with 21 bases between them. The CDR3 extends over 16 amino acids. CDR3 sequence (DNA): TGTGCCAGCAGCCCTGGGCCGCAGGGGAGGGGTCAGCCCCAGCATTTT. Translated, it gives CASSPGPQGRGQPQHF.

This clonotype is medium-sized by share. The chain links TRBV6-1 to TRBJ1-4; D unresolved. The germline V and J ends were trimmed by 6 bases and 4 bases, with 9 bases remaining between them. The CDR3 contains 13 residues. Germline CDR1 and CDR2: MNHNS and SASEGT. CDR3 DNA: TGTGCCAGCAGCTTGGGGAGTAATGAAAAACTGTTTTTT. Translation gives CASSLGSNEKLFF.